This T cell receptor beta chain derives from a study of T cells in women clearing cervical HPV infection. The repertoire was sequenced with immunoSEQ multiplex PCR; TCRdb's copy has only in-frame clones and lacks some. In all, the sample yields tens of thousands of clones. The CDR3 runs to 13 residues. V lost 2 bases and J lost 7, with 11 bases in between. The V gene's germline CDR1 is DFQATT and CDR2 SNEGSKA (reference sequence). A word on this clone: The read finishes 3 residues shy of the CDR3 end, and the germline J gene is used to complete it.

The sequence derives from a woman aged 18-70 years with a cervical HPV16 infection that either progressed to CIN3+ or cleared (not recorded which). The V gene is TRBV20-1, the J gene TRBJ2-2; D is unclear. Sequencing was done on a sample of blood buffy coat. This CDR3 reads CSARRNGIGELFF. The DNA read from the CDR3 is TGCAGTGCTAGAAGAAATGGCATCGGGGAG.